The T cell receptor (beta chain) under discussion was sequenced for a study of blood T cell repertoires in COVID-19. Study-level background: PBMCs, B-cell-depleted T cells, or T cells were the source of the cDNA or gDNA that made up the material.

Germline V gene lookup returns CDR1 GTSNPN and CDR2 SVGIG (reference sequence). The CDR3 contains 13 residues. V was pared by 4 bases and J by 6 bases, with 13 bases between. TCRdb keeps only in-frame clones here, not all; method: immunoSEQ multiplex PCR. The sample has 150,000 to 200,000 clones; 82% are singletons. The sequence was obtained from a woman aged 30 to 39 with acute or convalescent COVID-19. V and J are TRBV30 and TRBJ1-5; D ambiguous. Material for sequencing was peripheral blood. The CDR3 DNA reads TGTGCCTGGACGGGCGGGGTTGGTCAGCCCCAGCATTTT. It encodes CAWTGGVGQPQHF.